The 25 T cell receptor beta chains reported below all come from one sample, sequenced in a study of blood T cell repertoires in COVID-19. The data were produced by immunoSEQ multiplex PCR, yet TCRdb's version contains in-frame clones alone and is incomplete. Counted here are some 240,000 clones, about 86% occurring once; the ten biggest clones make up 4.1%. Sequenced input: PBMCs or T cells enriched from blood (not recorded which). These TCRs come from a man aged 30 to 45 with acute COVID-19.

V gene TRBV27 combines with J gene TRBJ2-7; the D gene is possibly TRBD1 (6 bases). CDR1 is MNHEY, CDR2 SMNVEV, per germline (reference sequence). Deletions cut 6 bases from V and 7 bases from J, with 19 bases between. The CDR3 is 14 amino acids. The CDR3 region is CASSLQGGAREQYV. In nucleotides, the CDR3 is TGTGCCAGCAGCTTACAGGGTGGGGCACGAGAGCAGTACGTC.

About this clone itself: This sample includes further DNA sequences coding for the same CDR3. This chain links TRBV18 with TRBJ2-3; no clear D. There are 13 residues in the CDR3. Per the germline V gene, CDR1 is KGHSH and CDR2 is LQKENI. V lost 0 bases and J lost 2, with 3 bases in between. The CDR3, as DNA: TGTGCCAGCTCACCACCACTCACAGATACGCAGTATTTT. It codes for CASSPPLTDTQYF.

The chain joins TRBV24-1 to TRBJ2-2; D ambiguous. CDR3 size: 14 residues. With 3 bases removed from V and 6 bases from J, the gap between germline ends came to 10 bases. From germline, CDR1 is KGHDR and CDR2 SFDVKD. CDR3 nucleotides: TGTGCCACCAGTGATCATTTCACTCCCGGGGAGCTGTTTTTT. Translation gives CATSDHFTPGELFF.

V usage is TRBV29-1 and J usage is TRBJ1-1; tentative D call: TRBD1 (6 bases). The V end was cut by 6 bases, the J end by 10 bases, with 18 bases between. Germline V CDR1 and CDR2: SQVTM, ANQGSEA. The CDR3 runs to 12 residues. The CDR3 protein is CSVARGPLGAFF. For the CDR3, the DNA is TGCAGCGTAGCCAGGGGACCCCTCGGAGCTTTCTTT.

Comment on this clone: The identical CDR3 is also encoded by other nucleotide sequences in the sample. The chain carries TRBV19 and TRBJ1-1; TRBD1 aligns across 7 bases. The CDR3 has 14 residues. Trimming removed 3 bases from V and 1 base from J; junction bases left unmatched: 2. Germline V gene data show CDR1 as LNHDA and CDR2 as SQIVND (reference sequence). CDR3 residues: CASSIRDRNTEAFF. CDR3 bases: TGTGCCAGTAGTATCAGGGACAGGAACACTGAAGCTTTCTTT.

A word on this clone: At one of its ends the junction is not consistent with the germline gene, which may arise from a read error. The chain joins TRBV11-3 to TRBJ1-6; D remains ambiguous. CDR1 and CDR2 from the germline V gene are SGHNT and YENEEA. The CDR3 consists of 14 residues. The CDR3 loop reads CASSLEWGDSPLHF. DNA of the CDR3: TGTGCCAGCAGCCTAGAGTGGGGAGACTCACCCCTCCACTTT. The full variable domain, completed using reference TRBV11-3 and TRBJ1-6, is EAGVVQSPRYKIIEKKQPVAFWCNPISGHNTLYWYLQNLGQGPELLIRYENEEAVDDSQLPKDRFSAERLKGVDSTLKIQPAELGDSAVYLCASSLEWGDSPLHFGNGTRLTVT.

As DNA, the CDR3 is TGTGCCAGCAGCTTATTTTTGGGCAGGACAGGTGTAAATGAGCAGTTCTTC. As protein: CASSLFLGRTGVNEQFF. The V and J genes are TRBV7-2 and TRBJ2-1, with 7 nucleotides matching TRBD1. This CDR3 region has 17 residues. The J segment lost 7 bases and the V segment lost 2 bases, leaving 14 bases of the junction unmatched. The germline CDR1 and CDR2 sequences are SGHTA and FQGNSA.

The chain recombines TRBV4-1 with TRBJ2-6; 7 bases are shared with TRBD1. CDR1 and CDR2 (germline): MGHRA, YSYEKL. This CDR3 comprises 16 residues. J lost 0 bases, V lost 4 bases, and 3 bases had no gene match. The CDR3 here is CASSPDRDSGANVLTF. As DNA, the CDR3 is TGCGCCAGCAGCCCAGACAGGGACTCTGGGGCCAACGTCCTGACTTTC.

The genes are TRBV7-2 and TRBJ2-1, with 16 nucleotides matching TRBD2. CDR3 length equals 17 residues. Germline V lookup: CDR1 SGHTA, CDR2 FQGNSA. V lost 5 bases to trimming and J lost 10 bases; unmatched junction nucleotides: 11. CDR3 DNA: TGTGCCAGCAGCCTGGGACTAGCGGGAGGGAGCTCGCGGGAGCAGTTCTTC. Translated: CASSLGLAGGSSREQFF. Full variable domain (outside the CDR3, taken from reference TRBV7-2 and TRBJ2-1): GAGVSQSPSNKVTEKGKDVELRCDPISGHTALYWYRQSLGQGLEFLIYFQGNSAPDKSGLPSDRFSAERTGGSVSTLTIQRTQQEDSAVYLCASSLGLAGGSSREQFFGPGTRLTVL.

CDR3 in DNA: TGCAGCGTCGTTACCAGGGTTAATGAAAAACTGTTTTTT. It is translated as CSVVTRVNEKLFF. The J gene is TRBJ1-4, the V gene TRBV29-1; tentative D call: TRBD1 (5 bases). CDR1 SQVTM and CDR2 ANQGSEA come from the germline V gene. The CDR3 is 13 amino acids. Trimming removed 6 bases from V and 4 bases from J, with 12 bases in between.

The J gene is TRBJ2-7, the V gene TRBV6-2 or TRBV6-3; the match to TRBD1 covers 9 bases. The germline CDR1 and CDR2 sequences are MNHEY and SVGEGT. V was clipped by 5 bases and J by 7 bases; unmatched bases: 6. This CDR3 is 13 amino acids long. The CDR3 DNA is TGTGCCAGCAGTGACGAGACAGGGGGTGAGCAGTACGTC. Encoded protein: CASSDETGGEQYV.

The chain uses TRBV4-1 and TRBJ2-1; 11 nucleotides align to TRBD2. This CDR3 has 16 amino acids. Germline V gives CDR1 MGHRA, CDR2 YSYEKL. The V gene end was trimmed by 0 bases and the J gene end by 3 bases; junction bases not matched to a gene: 1. In nucleotides, the CDR3 is TGCGCCAGCAGCCAAGAGGGGACTAGCGGCTACAATGAGCAGTTCTTC. It is translated as CASSQEGTSGYNEQFF.

In this sample, this clone turned up a few times. The chain couples TRBV6-5 to TRBJ1-1, with a possible D match to TRBD1 (5 bases). The germline gives CDR1 MNHEY, CDR2 SVGAGI. V was trimmed by 7 bases and J by 0 bases, leaving 15 bases between them. The CDR3 is made up of 15 amino acids. CDR3 DNA sequence: TGTGCCAGCACTCTACAGGTACGAATGAACACTGAAGCTTTCTTT. Translating it yields CASTLQVRMNTEAFF.

The chain couples TRBV11-3 to TRBJ2-1; TRBD2 matches at 7 bases. Germline lookup yields CDR1 SGHNT and CDR2 YENEEA. The V segment lost 0 bases and the J segment 8 bases; nucleotides outside the gene matches: 7. This CDR3 spans 15 amino acids. The CDR3 sequence is CASSLEGGGSHEQFF. CDR3 nucleotides: TGTGCCAGCAGCTTAGAGGGGGGAGGGAGCCATGAGCAGTTCTTC.

V and J are TRBV11-3 and TRBJ1-1, with a tentative D call TRBD1 (6 bases). This CDR3 comprises 11 residues. Germline V lookup: CDR1 SGHNT, CDR2 YENEEA. The germline V and J ends were trimmed by 5 bases and 11 bases, with 12 bases remaining between them. The DNA of the CDR3 is TGTGCCAGCAGCCCCGGGGGGCCGGCTTTCTTT. It codes for CASSPGGPAFF. The variable domain in full, completed from reference TRBV11-3 and TRBJ1-1, reads EAGVVQSPRYKIIEKKQPVAFWCNPISGHNTLYWYLQNLGQGPELLIRYENEEAVDDSQLPKDRFSAERLKGVDSTLKIQPAELGDSAVYLCASSPGGPAFFGQGTRLTVV.

V usage is TRBV11-3 and J usage is TRBJ2-7; perhaps TRBD2 as D (6 bases). The CDR3 is 15 residues long. The V end lost 4 bases, the J end lost 0 bases, and 13 bases lay between the germline ends. Germline V gene data show CDR1 as SGHNT and CDR2 as YENEEA. CDR3 sequence (DNA): TGTGCCAGCAGCTCTCAACCGACTAGCTCCTACGAGCAGTACGTC. It is translated as CASSSQPTSSYEQYV.

This rearrangement joins TRBV6-4 to TRBJ2-3, with 11 bases matching TRBD1. V trimming: 3 bases; J trimming: 3 bases; junction bases outside the gene matches: 2. From germline, CDR1 is MRHNA and CDR2 SNTAGT. CDR3 length: 15 amino acids. The CDR3 loop reads CASSEGTGGTDTQYF. Here the CDR3 DNA reads TGTGCCAGCAGTGAGGGGACAGGGGGAACAGATACGCAGTATTTT.

The sample holds one count of this clone. This chain joins TRBV3-1 (or the pseudogene TRBV3-2) and TRBJ2-1, with 12 bases fitting TRBD2. The CDR3 is made up of 14 amino acids. Germline assignment: CDR1 LGHDT and CDR2 YNNKEL (reference sequence). The V and J ends lost 1 base and 11 bases, in that order; junction bases with no gene match: 3. CDR3 residues: CASSQGLAGVQQFF. CDR3 DNA sequence: TGTGCCAGCAGCCAAGGACTAGCGGGAGTTCAGCAGTTCTTC.

This sequence joins TRBV7-8 and TRBJ1-1; D not resolved. Germline V gene data show CDR1 as SGHVS and CDR2 as FQNEAQ. Trimming left V 7 bases short and J 1 base short, with 10 bases between. There are 13 residues in the CDR3. CDR3 amino acids: CASTPRGNTEAFF. For the CDR3, the DNA is TGTGCCAGCACCCCGCGGGGGAACACTGAAGCTTTCTTT.

J is TRBJ1-2 and V is TRBV27; a weak D match, TRBD1 (5 bases). This CDR3 is built from 14 residues. V was shortened by 4 bases and J by 7 bases, with 16 bases between the two germline ends. From germline, CDR1 is MNHEY and CDR2 SMNVEV (reference sequence). This CDR3 reads CASSSSGAGSGYTF. DNA of the CDR3: TGTGCCAGCAGTTCATCCGGGGCGGGAAGTGGCTACACCTTC.

This rearrangement joins TRBV27 to TRBJ2-1, with D possibly being TRBD1 (6 bases). This CDR3 has 15 amino acids. V lost 1 base, J lost 5 bases, and 12 bases lay in between. Germline values: CDR1 MNHEY, CDR2 SMNVEV (reference sequence). Written as DNA, the CDR3 is TGTGCCAGCAGTTTATTCCAGGGGCGAGACAATGAGCAGTTCTTC. This gives the protein CASSLFQGRDNEQFF.

This chain connects TRBV4-3 to TRBJ2-2, with 7 positions matching TRBD2. Trimming took 5 bases from V and 7 from J; bases not matched to a gene: 19. Germline-derived CDR1 and CDR2 are LGHNA and YSLEER. The CDR3 extends over 18 amino acids. The CDR3 loop reads CASSKTSEGRVYIGELFF. The CDR3 DNA reads as TGCGCCAGCAGCAAAACGTCTGAAGGGAGGGTCTATATCGGGGAGCTGTTTTTT.

The chain links TRBV18 to TRBJ1-1; tentatively, D is TRBD1 (5 bases). This CDR3 has 14 residues. V was pared by 2 bases and J by 3 bases, with 10 bases between. Germline V lookup: CDR1 KGHSH, CDR2 LQKENI. The CDR3, as DNA: TGTGCCAGCTCACCAAGGGGATTCGACACTGAAGCTTTCTTT. Translated, it gives CASSPRGFDTEAFF.

This clone was found once. The chain couples TRBV7-2 to TRBJ2-5, with 9 nucleotides matching TRBD2. The CDR3 contains 15 residues. Germline V gene sequence: CDR1 SGHTA, CDR2 FQGNSA. V was pared by 2 bases and J by 3 bases, with 4 bases of the junction left unmatched. CDR3 residues: CASSLWLAGKETQYF. Written as DNA, the CDR3 is TGTGCCAGCAGCTTATGGCTAGCGGGAAAAGAGACCCAGTACTTC.

V gene TRBV19 combines with J gene TRBJ1-5; D unresolved. The CDR3 extends over 12 amino acids. Germline values: CDR1 LNHDA, CDR2 SQIVND (reference sequence). Trimming cost V 2 bases and J 6 bases, with 5 bases left between them. The CDR3 coding sequence is TGTGCCAGTAGTATACTCAGTCAGCCCCAGCATTTT. It is translated as CASSILSQPQHF.